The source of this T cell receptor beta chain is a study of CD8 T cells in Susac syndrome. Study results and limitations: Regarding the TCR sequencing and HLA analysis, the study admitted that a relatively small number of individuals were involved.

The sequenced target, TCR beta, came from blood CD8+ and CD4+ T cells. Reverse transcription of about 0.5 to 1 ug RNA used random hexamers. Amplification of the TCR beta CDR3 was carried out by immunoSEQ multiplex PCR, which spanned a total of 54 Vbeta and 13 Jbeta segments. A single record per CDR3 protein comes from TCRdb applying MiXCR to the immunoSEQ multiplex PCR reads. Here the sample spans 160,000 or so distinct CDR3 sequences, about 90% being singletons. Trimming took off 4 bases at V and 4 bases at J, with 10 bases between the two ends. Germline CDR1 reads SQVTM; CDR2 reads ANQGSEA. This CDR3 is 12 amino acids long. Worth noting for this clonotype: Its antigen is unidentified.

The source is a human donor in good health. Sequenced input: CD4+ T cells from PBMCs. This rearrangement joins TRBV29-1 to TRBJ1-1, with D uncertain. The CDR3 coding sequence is TGCAGCGTTGCGTGGGTAGGCACTGAAGCTTTCTTT. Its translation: CSVAWVGTEAFF.